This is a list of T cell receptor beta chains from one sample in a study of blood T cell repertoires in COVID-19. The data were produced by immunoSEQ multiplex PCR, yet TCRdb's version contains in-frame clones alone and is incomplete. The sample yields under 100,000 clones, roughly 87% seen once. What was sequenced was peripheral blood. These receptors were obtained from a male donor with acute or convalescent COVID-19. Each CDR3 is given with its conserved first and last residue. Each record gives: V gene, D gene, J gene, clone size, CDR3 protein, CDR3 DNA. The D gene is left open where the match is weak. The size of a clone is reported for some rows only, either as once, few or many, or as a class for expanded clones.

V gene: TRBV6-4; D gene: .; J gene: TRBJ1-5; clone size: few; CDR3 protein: CASSGSRPQHF; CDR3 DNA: TGTGCCAGCAGTGGGTCGCGGCCCCAGCATTTT
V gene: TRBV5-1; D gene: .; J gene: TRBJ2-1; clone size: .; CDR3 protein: CASSTGTPYNEQFF; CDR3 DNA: TGCGCCAGCAGCACAGGTACCCCCTACAATGAGCAGTTCTTC
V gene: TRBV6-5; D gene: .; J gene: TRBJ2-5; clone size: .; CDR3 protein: CASRPPEAPPKTQYF; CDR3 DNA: TGTGCCAGCAGGCCCCCGGAGGCTCCCCCTAAGACCCAGTACTTC
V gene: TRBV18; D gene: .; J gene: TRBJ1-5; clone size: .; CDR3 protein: CASSPMSGGNNQPQHF; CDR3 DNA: TGTGCCAGCTCACCAATGAGCGGGGGTAATAATCAGCCCCAGCATTTT
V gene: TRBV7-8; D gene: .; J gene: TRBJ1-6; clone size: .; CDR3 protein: CASSLLGGNSPLHF; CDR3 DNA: TGTGCCAGCAGCTTATTGGGGGGTAATTCACCCCTCCACTTT
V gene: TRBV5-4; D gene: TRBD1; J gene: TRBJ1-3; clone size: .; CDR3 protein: CASSRRDRGVSGNTIYF; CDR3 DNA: TGTGCCAGCAGCCGCAGGGACAGGGGCGTCTCTGGAAACACCATATATTTT
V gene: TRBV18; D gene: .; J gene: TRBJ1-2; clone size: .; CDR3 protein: CASSPDGGAYGYTF; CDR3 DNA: TGTGCCAGCTCACCCGATGGCGGCGCGTATGGCTACACCTTC
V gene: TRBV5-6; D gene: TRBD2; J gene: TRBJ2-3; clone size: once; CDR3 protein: CASSGLAGEADTQYF; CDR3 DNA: TGTGCCAGCAGTGGCCTAGCGGGGGAGGCGGATACGCAGTATTTT
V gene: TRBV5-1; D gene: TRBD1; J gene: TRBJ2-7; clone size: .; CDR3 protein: CASSLEQGADEQYF; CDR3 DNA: TGCGCCAGCAGCTTGGAACAGGGGGCTGACGAGCAGTACTTC
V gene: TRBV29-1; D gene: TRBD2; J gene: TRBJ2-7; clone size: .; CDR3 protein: CSVGGSPYEQYF; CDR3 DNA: TGCAGCGTTGGCGGGAGCCCCTACGAGCAGTACTTC
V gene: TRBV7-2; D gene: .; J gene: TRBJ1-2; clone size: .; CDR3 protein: CASSRAERYGYTF; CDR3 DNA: TGTGCCAGCAGCCGCGCTGAACGATATGGCTACACCTTC
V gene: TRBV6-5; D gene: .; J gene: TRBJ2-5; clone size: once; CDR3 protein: CASSYRSNGAQETQYF; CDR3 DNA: TGTGCCAGCAGTTACAGGTCCAATGGGGCCCAAGAGACCCAGTACTTC
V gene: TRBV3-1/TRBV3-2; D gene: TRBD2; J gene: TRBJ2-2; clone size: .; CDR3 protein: CASSQESGGAPGELFF; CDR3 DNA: TGTGCCAGCAGCCAAGAGAGCGGGGGGGCCCCCGGGGAGCTGTTTTTT
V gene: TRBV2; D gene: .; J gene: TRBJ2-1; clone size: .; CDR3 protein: CASSLGRGLANEQFF; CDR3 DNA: TGTGCCAGCAGTCTTGGACGAGGGTTGGCGAATGAGCAGTTCTTC
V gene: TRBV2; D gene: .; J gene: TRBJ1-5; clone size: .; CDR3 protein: CASSEVRAGQPQHF; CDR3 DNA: TGTGCCAGCAGTGAAGTCAGGGCAGGCCAGCCCCAGCATTTT
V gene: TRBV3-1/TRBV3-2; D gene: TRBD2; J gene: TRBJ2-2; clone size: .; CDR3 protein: CASRQASGGITGELFF; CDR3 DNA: TGTGCCAGCAGGCAAGCTAGCGGGGGGATCACCGGGGAGCTGTTTTTT
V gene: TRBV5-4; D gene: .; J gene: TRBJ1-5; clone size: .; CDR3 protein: CANNRGEGNQPQHF; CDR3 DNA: TGTGCCAACAATAGGGGCGAAGGCAATCAGCCCCAGCATTTT
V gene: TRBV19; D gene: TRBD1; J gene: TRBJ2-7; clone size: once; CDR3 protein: CASSGGTGSSYEQYF; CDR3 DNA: TGTGCCAGTAGTGGCGGGACAGGCAGCTCCTACGAGCAGTACTTC
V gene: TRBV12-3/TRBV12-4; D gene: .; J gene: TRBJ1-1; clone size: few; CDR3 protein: CASSLVDSGAFF; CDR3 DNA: TGTGCCAGCAGTTTGGTGGATAGCGGGGCTTTCTTT
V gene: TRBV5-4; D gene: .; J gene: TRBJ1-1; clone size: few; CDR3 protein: CASSSAGRELNTEAFF; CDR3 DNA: TGTGCCAGCAGCTCGGCGGGTAGGGAACTTAACACTGAAGCTTTCTTT
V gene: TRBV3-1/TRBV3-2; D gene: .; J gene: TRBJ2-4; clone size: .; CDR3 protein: CASSLGNIQYF; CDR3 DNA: TGTGCCAGCAGCCTCGGAAACATTCAGTACTTC
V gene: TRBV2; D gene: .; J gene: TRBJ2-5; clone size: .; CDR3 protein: CASRREETQYF; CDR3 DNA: TGTGCCAGCAGGAGGGAAGAGACCCAGTACTTC
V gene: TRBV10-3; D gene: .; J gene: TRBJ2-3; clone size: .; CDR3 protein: CAISGQTADTQYF; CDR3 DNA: TGTGCCATCAGCGGACAGACCGCAGATACGCAGTATTTT
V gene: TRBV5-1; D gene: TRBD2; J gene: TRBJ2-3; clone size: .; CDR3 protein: CASSLEAGGTQYF; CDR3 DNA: TGCGCCAGCAGTTTAGAAGCGGGGGGCACGCAGTATTTT
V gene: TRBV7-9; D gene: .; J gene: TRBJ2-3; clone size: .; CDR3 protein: CASTSSSTDTQYF; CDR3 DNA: TGTGCCAGCACCTCCTCTAGCACAGATACGCAGTATTTT
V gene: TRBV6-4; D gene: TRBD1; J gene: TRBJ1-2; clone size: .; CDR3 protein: CASNRGGNYGYTF; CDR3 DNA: TGTGCCAGCAACAGGGGTGGTAACTATGGCTACACCTTC
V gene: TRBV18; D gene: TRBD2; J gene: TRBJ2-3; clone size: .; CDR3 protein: CASSPGLAADTQYF; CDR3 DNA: TGTGCCAGCTCACCAGGACTAGCGGCGGATACGCAGTATTTT
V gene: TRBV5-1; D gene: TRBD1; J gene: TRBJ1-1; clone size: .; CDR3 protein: CASSLADRGPTEAFF; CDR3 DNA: TGCGCCAGCAGCTTGGCCGACAGGGGGCCCACTGAAGCTTTCTTT
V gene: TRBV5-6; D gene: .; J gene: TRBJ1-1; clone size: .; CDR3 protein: CASSLEGGTGTEAFF; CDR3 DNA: TGTGCCAGCAGCTTGGAGGGGGGGACGGGCACTGAAGCTTTCTTT
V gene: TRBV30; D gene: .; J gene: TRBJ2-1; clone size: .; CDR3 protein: CAWSMLGTSRNEQFF; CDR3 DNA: TGTGCCTGGAGTATGCTCGGGACATCAAGGAATGAGCAGTTCTTC
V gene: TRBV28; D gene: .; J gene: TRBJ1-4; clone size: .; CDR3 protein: CASTPGGRDEKLFF; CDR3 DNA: TGTGCCAGCACTCCTGGAGGGCGGGATGAAAAACTGTTTTTT
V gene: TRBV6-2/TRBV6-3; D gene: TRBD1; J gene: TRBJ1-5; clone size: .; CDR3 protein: CASSYGDRDGNQPQHF; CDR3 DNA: TGTGCCAGCAGTTACGGGGACAGGGATGGCAATCAGCCCCAGCATTTT
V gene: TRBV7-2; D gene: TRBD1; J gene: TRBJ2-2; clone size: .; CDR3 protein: CASILDRGNTGELFF; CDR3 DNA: TGTGCCAGCATCCTCGACAGGGGTAACACCGGGGAGCTGTTTTTT
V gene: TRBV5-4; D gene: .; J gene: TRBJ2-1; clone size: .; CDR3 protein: CASSLRQGSNEQFF; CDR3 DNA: TGTGCCAGCAGCTTGAGGCAGGGGTCCAATGAGCAGTTCTTC
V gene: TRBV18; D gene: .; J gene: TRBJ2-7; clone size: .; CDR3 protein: CASSPPGAGAKTYEQYF; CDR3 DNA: TGTGCCAGCTCACCACCCGGTGCGGGCGCCAAAACCTACGAGCAGTACTTC
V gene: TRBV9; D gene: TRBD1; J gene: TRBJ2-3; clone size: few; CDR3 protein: CASSARGGTGTDTQYF; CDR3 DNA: TGTGCCAGCAGCGCCCGAGGAGGGACAGGGACGGATACGCAGTATTTT
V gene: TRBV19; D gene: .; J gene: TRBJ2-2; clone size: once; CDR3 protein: CASSMYGDQTGELFF; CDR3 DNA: TGTGCCAGTAGTATGTACGGGGATCAGACCGGGGAGCTGTTTTTT
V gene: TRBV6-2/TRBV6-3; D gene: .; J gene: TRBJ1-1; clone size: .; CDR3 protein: CASSYRGPNTEAFF; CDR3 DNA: TGTGCCAGCAGTTACCGAGGGCCGAACACTGAAGCTTTCTTT
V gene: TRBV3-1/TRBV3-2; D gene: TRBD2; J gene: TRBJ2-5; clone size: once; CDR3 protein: CASSQFTGGQETQYF; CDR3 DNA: TGTGCCAGCAGCCAGTTTACGGGGGGGCAAGAGACCCAGTACTTC
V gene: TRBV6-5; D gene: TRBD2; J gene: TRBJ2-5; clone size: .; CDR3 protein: CASSTRRGGETQYF; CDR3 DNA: TGTGCCAGCAGTACTAGGCGGGGGGGAGAGACCCAGTACTTC
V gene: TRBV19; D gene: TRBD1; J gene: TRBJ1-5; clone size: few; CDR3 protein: CASSIVGTGGDQPQHF; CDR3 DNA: TGTGCCAGTAGTATAGTTGGGACAGGGGGGGATCAGCCCCAGCATTTT
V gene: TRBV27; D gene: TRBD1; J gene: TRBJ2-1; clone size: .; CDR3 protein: CASSPTGIAYNEQFF; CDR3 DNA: TGTGCCAGCAGTCCGACAGGGATAGCCTACAATGAGCAGTTCTTC
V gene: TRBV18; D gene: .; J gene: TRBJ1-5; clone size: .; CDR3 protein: CASSPLEDRNQPQHF; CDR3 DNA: TGTGCCAGCTCACCACTAGAGGATAGGAATCAGCCCCAGCATTTT
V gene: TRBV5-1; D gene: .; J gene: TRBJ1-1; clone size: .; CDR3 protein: CASSSGVLPGPTEAFF; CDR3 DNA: TGCGCCAGCAGCTCGGGGGTTCTGCCGGGCCCCACTGAAGCTTTCTTT